Following are 10 T cell receptor beta chains from one sample sequenced in a study of T cell responses to AZD1222 COVID-19 vaccine. TCRdb keeps only in-frame clones here, not all; method: immunoSEQ multiplex PCR. The sample carries 140,000 to 150,000 clones, about 93% recorded once. The sample in question was peripheral blood, obtained on day 0 of AZD1222 vaccination. The receptors stem from an adult in good health.

The J gene is TRBJ1-2, the V gene TRBV12-3 or TRBV12-4; D is perhaps TRBD1 (5 bases). V was shortened by 3 bases and J by 5 bases, with 10 bases between the two germline ends. The CDR3 covers 13 residues. The CDR3 coding sequence is TGTGCCAGCAGTTTTCAGGAGGGGTATGGCTACACCTTC. The encoded protein is CASSFQEGYGYTF.

The chain carries TRBV29-1 and TRBJ2-7; 10 positions agree with TRBD1. The J segment lost 3 bases and the V segment lost 6 bases, leaving 11 bases of the junction unmatched. Germline V gene sequence: CDR1 SQVTM, CDR2 ANQGSEA. This CDR3 comprises 15 residues. The CDR3 here is CSVQFGTGALYEQYF. DNA of the CDR3: TGCAGCGTCCAGTTTGGGACAGGGGCCCTCTACGAGCAGTACTTC.

This rearrangement joins TRBV5-1 to TRBJ1-3, with D possibly matching TRBD1 (5 bases). V lost 4 bases to trimming and J lost 2 bases, with 10 bases between them. The CDR3 contains 14 residues. CDR1 and CDR2 (germline): SGHRS, YFSETQ. The CDR3, as DNA: TGCGCCAGCAGCAGCCGGGGACCTGGAAACACCATATATTTT. It encodes CASSSRGPGNTIYF.

The gene calls are TRBV6-2 or TRBV6-3 and TRBJ1-1; D is ambiguous. Germline V lookup: CDR1 MNHEY, CDR2 SVGEGT. The CDR3 has 14 amino acids. Trimming removed 4 bases from V and 3 bases from J, with 12 bases in between. The CDR3 DNA reads as TGTGCCAGCAGTTTCACGGCACATGACACTGAAGCTTTCTTT. This codes for CASSFTAHDTEAFF.

This clone appeared once. The genes are TRBV19 and TRBJ2-5; 10 nucleotides match TRBD1. This CDR3 spans 20 amino acids. Germline CDR1 LNHDA, CDR2 SQIVND (reference sequence). V was clipped by 6 bases and J by 4 bases; unmatched bases: 23. CDR3 DNA: TGTGCCAGTAGCAGGATCAGGGACAGGGGAAATAGGTATCGTTTAGAGACCCAGTACTTC. This translates into CASSRIRDRGNRYRLETQYF.

The chain links TRBV29-1 to TRBJ2-1; no firm D call. The germline CDR1 and CDR2 sequences are SQVTM and ANQGSEA. V was cut by 7 bases and J by 5 bases, with 12 bases left in between. This CDR3 is built from 12 residues. The chain's CDR3 is CSAALDHNEQFF. The CDR3 nucleotides read TGCAGCGCCGCCTTAGACCACAATGAGCAGTTCTTC.

This clone showed up just a few times. The rearrangement links TRBV23-1 to TRBJ1-3, with a tentative D call TRBD1 (6 bases). TRBV23-1 is recorded as an ORF, its role being uncertain. V dropped 6 bases and J dropped 3 bases, with 27 bases sitting between them. This CDR3 comprises 19 residues. CDR3 in amino acids: CASSPRDIYLLRSGNTIYF. The CDR3 DNA sequence: TGCGCCAGCAGCCCAAGGGACATCTATCTCTTGCGGAGTGGAAACACCATATATTTT.

V gene TRBV19 combines with J gene TRBJ1-1; D gene ambiguous. The CDR3 is made up of 12 amino acids. The germline V gene has CDR1 LNHDA and CDR2 SQIVND (reference sequence). Trimming cost V 11 bases and J 4 bases, with 14 bases left between them. CDR3 coding DNA: TGTGCCTCTTCCGCGTGGGGCACTGAAGCTTTCTTT. The encoded protein is CASSAWGTEAFF. Filled out from reference TRBV19 and TRBJ1-1, the complete variable domain reads DGGITQSPKYLFRKEGQNVTLSCEQNLNHDAMYWYRQDPGQGLRLIYYSQIVNDFQKGDIAEGYSVSREKKESFPLTVTSAQKNPTAFYLCASSAWGTEAFFGQGTRLTVV.

The chain uses TRBV7-3 and TRBJ2-1; TRBD2 is a possible D gene (5 bases). Germline loops: CDR1 SGHTA, CDR2 FQGTGA. This CDR3 comprises 14 residues. V dropped 0 bases and J dropped 9 bases, with 12 bases sitting between them. CDR3 loop: CASSLTPTEGEQFF. In DNA form, the CDR3 reads TGTGCCAGCAGCTTAACTCCGACCGAGGGTGAGCAGTTCTTC.

The rearrangement joins TRBV6-2 or TRBV6-3 to TRBJ1-1; no firm D call. Germline V gives CDR1 MNHEY, CDR2 SVGEGT. Trimming stripped 5 bases from V and 0 bases from J, with 4 bases between. The CDR3 runs to 12 residues. The CDR3 here is CASSRLNTEAFF. The CDR3 DNA sequence: TGTGCCAGCAGTCGTCTGAACACTGAAGCTTTCTTT.